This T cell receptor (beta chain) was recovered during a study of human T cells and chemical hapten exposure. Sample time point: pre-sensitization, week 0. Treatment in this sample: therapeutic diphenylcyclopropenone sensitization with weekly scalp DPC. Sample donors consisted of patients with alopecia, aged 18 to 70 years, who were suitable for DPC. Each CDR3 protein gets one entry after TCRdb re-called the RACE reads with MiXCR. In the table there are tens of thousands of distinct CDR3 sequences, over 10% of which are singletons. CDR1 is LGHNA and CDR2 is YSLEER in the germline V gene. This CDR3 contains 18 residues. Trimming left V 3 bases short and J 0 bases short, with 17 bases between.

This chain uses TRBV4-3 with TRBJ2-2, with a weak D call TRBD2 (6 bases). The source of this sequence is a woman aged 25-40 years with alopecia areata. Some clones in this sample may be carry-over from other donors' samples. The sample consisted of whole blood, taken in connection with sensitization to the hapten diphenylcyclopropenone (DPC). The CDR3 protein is CASSQGGTRAANTGELFF. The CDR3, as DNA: TGCGCCAGCAGCCAGGGCGGGACCAGGGCGGCGAACACCGGGGAGCTGTTTTTT.